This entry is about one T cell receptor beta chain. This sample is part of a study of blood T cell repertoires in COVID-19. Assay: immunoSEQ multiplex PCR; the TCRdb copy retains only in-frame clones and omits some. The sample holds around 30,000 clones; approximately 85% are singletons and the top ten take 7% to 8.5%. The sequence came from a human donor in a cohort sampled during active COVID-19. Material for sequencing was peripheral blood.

The CDR3 loop is CAWSPRGRWDEKLFF. The CDR3 nucleotides are TGTGCCTGGAGTCCCCGGGGAAGGTGGGATGAAAAACTGTTTTTT. This chain uses TRBV30 with TRBJ1-4; D uncertain. The V and J ends lost 2 bases and 6 bases respectively, with 16 bases between them. The CDR3 is made up of 15 amino acids. CDR1 and CDR2 from the germline V gene are GTSNPN and SVGIG (reference sequence).